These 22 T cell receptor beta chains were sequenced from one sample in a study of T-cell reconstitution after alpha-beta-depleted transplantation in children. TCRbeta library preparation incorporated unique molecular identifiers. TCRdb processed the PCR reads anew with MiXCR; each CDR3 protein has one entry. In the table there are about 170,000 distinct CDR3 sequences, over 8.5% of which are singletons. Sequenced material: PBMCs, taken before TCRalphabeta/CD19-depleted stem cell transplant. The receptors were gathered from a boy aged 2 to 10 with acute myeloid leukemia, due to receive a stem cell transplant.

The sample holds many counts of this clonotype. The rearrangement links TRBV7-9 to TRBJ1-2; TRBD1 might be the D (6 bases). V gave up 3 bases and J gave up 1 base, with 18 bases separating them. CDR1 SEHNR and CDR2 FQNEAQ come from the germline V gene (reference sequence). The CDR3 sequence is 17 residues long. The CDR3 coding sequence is TGTGCCAGCAGCTTCCCCCGGGGACAAAATCGTAACTATGGCTACACCTTC. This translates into CASSFPRGQNRNYGYTF. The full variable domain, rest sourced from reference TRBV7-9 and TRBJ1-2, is DTGVSQNPRHKITKRGQNVTFRCDPISEHNRLYWYRQTLGQGPEFLTYFQNEAQLEKSRLLSDRFSAERPKGSFSTLEIQRTEQGDSAMYLCASSFPRGQNRNYGYTFGSGTRLTVV.

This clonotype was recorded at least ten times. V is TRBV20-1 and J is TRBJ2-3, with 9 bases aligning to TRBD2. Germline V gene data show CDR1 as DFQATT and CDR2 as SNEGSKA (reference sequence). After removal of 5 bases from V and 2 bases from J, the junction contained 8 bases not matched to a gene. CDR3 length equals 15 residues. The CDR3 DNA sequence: TGCAGTGCTGCCCAGCGGACTAGCGTCACAGATACGCAGTATTTT. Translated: CSAAQRTSVTDTQYF.

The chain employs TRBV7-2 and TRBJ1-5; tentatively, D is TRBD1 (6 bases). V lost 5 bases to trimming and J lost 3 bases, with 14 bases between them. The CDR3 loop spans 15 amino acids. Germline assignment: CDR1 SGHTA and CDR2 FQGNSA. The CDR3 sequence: CASSPGQYINQPQHF. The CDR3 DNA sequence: TGTGCCAGCAGCCCCGGACAGTATATCAATCAGCCCCAGCATTTT.

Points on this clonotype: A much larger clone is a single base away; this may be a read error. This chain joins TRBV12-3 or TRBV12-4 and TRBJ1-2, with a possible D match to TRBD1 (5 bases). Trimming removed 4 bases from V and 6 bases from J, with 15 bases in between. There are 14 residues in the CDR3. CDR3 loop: CASSYYQGNHGYTF. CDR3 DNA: TGTGCCAGCAGTTATTATCAGGGAAACCATGGCTACACCTTC.

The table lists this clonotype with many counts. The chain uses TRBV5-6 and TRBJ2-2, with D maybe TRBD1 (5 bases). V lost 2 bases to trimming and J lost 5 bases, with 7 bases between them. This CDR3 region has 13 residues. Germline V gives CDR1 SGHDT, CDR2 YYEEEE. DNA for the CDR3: TGTGCCAGCAGCTTCAGGGATACCGGGGAGCTGTTTTTT. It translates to CASSFRDTGELFF.

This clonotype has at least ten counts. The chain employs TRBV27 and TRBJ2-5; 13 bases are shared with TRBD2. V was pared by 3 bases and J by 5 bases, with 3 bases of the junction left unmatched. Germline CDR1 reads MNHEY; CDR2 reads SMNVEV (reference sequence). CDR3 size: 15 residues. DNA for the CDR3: TGTGCCAGCAGTTTGGGACTAGCGGGAAGGGAGACCCAGTACTTC. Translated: CASSLGLAGRETQYF.

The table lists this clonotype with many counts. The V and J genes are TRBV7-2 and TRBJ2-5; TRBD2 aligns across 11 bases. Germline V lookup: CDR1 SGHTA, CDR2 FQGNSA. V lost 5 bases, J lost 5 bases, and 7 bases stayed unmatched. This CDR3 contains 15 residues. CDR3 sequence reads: CASSLTSGSDETQYF. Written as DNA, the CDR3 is TGTGCCAGCAGCCTAACTAGCGGGAGTGATGAGACCCAGTACTTC.

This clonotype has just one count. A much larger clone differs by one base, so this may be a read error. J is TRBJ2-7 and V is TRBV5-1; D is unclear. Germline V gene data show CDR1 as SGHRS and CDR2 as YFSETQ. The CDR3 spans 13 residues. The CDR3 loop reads CASTLPKSYEQYF. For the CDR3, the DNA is TGCGCCAGCACCTTGCCCAAAAGCTACGAGCAGTACTTC.

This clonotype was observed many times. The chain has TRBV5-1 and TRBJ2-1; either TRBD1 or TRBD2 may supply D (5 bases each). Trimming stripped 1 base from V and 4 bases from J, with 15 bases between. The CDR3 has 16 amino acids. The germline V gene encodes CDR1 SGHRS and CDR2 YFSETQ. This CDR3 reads CASSLHPGTLYNEQFF. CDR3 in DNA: TGCGCCAGCAGCTTGCACCCCGGGACCCTTTACAATGAGCAGTTCTTC.

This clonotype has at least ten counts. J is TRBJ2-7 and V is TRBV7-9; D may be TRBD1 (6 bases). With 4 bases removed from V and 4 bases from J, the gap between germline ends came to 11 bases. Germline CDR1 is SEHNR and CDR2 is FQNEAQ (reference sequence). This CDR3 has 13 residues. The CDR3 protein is CASSSDRTYEQYF. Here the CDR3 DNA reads TGTGCCAGCAGCTCGGACAGAACATACGAGCAGTACTTC.

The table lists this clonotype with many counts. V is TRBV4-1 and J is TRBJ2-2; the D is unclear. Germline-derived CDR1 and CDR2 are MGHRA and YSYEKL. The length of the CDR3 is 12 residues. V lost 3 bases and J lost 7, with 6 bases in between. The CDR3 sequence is CASSQVIGELFF. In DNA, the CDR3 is TGCGCCAGCAGCCAGGTCATCGGGGAGCTGTTTTTT.

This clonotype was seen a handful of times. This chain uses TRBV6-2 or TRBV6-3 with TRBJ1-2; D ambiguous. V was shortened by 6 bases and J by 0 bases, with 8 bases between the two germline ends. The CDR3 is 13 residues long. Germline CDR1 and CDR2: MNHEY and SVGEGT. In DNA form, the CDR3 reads TGTGCCAGCAGCCCGACACCTAACTATGGCTACACCTTC. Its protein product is CASSPTPNYGYTF.

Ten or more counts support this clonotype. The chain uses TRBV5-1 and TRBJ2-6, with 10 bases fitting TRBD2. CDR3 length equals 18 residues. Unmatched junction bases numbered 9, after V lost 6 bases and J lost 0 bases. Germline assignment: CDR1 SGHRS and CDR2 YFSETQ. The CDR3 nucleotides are TGCGCCAGCAAACCGGGACTAGCGAGTTTCTCTGGGGCCAACGTCCTGACTTTC. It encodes CASKPGLASFSGANVLTF.

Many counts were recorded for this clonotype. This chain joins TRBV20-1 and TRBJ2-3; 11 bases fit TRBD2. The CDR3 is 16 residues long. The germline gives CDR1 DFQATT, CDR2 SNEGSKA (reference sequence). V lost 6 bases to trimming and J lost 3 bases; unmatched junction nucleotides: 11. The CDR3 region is CSAKDLAGGITDTQYF. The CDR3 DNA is TGCAGTGCAAAAGACCTAGCGGGGGGAATTACAGATACGCAGTATTTT.

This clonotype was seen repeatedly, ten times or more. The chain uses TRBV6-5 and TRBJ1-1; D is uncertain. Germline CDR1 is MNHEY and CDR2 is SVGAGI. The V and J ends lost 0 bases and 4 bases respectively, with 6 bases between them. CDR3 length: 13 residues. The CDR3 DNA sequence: TGTGCCAGCAGTTACTCGAGTCTCACTGAAGCTTTCTTT. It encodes CASSYSSLTEAFF.

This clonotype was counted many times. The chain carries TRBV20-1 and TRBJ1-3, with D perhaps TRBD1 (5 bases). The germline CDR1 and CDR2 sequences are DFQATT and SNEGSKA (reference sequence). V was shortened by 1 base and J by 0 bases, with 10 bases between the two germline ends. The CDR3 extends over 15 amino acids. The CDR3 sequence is CSARGDVNSGNTIYF. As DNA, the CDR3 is TGCAGTGCTAGAGGGGACGTTAACTCTGGAAACACCATATATTTT.

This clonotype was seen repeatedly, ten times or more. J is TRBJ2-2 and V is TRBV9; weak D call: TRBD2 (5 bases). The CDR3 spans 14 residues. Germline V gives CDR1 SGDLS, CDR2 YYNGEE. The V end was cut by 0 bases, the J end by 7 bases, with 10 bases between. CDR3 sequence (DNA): TGTGCCAGCAGCGTAGCTGGAGGCAGCGGGGAGCTGTTTTTT. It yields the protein CASSVAGGSGELFF.

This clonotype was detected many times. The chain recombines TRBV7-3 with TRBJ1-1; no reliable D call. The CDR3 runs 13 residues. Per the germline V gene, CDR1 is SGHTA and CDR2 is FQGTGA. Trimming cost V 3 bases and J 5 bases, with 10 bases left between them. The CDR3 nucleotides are TGTGCCAGCAGCTTTAACGCCGTGACTGAAGCTTTCTTT. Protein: CASSFNAVTEAFF. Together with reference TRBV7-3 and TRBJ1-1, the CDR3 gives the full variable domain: GAGVSQTPSNKVTEKGKYVELRCDPISGHTALYWYRQSLGQGPEFLIYFQGTGAADDSGLPNDRFFAVRPEGSVSTLKIQRTERGDSAVYLCASSFNAVTEAFFGQGTRLTVV.

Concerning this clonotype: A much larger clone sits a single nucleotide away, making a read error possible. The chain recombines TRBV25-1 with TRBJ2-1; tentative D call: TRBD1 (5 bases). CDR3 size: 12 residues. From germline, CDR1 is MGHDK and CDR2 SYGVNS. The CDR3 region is CASSAGRHEQLF. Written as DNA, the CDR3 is TGTGCCAGCAGTGCAGGGCGTCATGAGCAGCTCTTC.

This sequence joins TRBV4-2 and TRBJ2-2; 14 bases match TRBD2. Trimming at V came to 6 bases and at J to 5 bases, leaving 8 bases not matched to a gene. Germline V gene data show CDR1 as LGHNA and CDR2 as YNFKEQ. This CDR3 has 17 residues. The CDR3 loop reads CASSQGLAGARTGELFF. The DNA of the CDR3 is TGTGCCAGCAGTCAGGGACTAGCGGGAGCCAGGACCGGGGAGCTGTTTTTT.

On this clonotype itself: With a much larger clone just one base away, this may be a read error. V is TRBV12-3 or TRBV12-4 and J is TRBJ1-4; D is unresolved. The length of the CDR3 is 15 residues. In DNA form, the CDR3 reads TGTGCCAACAGTTTAGTTGGGCTGGTCAGCGAAAAACTGTTTTTT. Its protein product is CANSLVGLVSEKLFF.

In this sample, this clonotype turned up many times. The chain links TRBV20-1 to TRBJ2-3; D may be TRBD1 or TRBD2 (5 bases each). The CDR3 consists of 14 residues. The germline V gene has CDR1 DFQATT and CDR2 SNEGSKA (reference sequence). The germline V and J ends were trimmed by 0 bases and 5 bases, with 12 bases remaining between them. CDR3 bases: TGCAGTGCTAGAGATAACAGGAGGAAAGATACGCAGTATTTT. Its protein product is CSARDNRRKDTQYF.